The clone carrying this T cell receptor (beta chain) has just a few counts. V shed 7 bases and J shed 4 bases, with 12 bases lying between them. This CDR3 contains 13 residues. The germline CDR1 and CDR2 sequences are MNHEY and SMNVEV (reference sequence). The entry originates in a study of blood T cell repertoires in COVID-19. Study-level background: The origin of the acute and convalescent COVID-19 samples was the United States, Italy and Spain.

Original handling: Amplification from reference gene primers served as the basis for estimated nucleated cell counts. The method was immunoSEQ multiplex PCR; TCRdb's version includes in-frame clones alone and lacks a portion of them. Clone size and the V and J calls come from that table; the DNA yielded D and trimming. The sample consists of 110,000 or so clones, about three quarters of them appearing once. V and J are TRBV27 and TRBJ2-3; the D gene is possibly TRBD1 (5 bases). Sequencing was carried out using peripheral blood. The source is a man between 65 and 85 years old with acute or convalescent COVID-19. The CDR3 nucleotides are TGTGCCAGCAAGCCGCAGGGCCCAGATACGCAGTATTTT. It translates to CASKPQGPDTQYF.